This TCR beta chain was captured in a study of CD8+ T cells in alopecia areata. Study-level points and caveats: Patients shared TCRs less clearly than mice did, possibly owing to HLA. Scalp samples also yield sequences from resident alphabeta T cells of normal skin.

Turning to this clone: Its antigen is as yet unknown.

The germline V gene has CDR1 LNHNV and CDR2 YYDKDF (reference sequence). The germline V and J ends were trimmed by 0 bases and 7 bases, with 10 bases remaining between them. CDR3 length: 15 amino acids. It was cDNA, reverse transcribed from extracted RNA, that served as the sequencing template. Only in-frame clones appear in the TCRdb table, and some are missing; sequencing was by immunoSEQ multiplex PCR. Of more than 95,000 clones in the sample, approximately 58% were seen once. This chain uses TRBV15 with TRBJ1-6, with D possibly matching TRBD1 (5 bases). The sample comprised CD4+ T cells sorted from blood. The origin of this receptor is a human donor in good health. In nucleotides, the CDR3 is TGTGCCACCAGCAGAGACAGGGCCGGGAATTCACCCCTCCACTTT. Residues: CATSRDRAGNSPLHF.